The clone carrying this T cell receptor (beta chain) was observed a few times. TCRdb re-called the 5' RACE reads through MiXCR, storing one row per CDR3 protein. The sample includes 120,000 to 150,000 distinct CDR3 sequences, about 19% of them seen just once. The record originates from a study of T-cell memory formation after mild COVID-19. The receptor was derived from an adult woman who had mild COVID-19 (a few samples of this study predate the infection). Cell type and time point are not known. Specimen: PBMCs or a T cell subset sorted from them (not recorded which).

As DNA, the CDR3 is TGTGCCAGCAGCTTTAGGGGTGGCACAGATACGCAGTATTTT. Its translation is CASSFRGGTDTQYF. The chain joins TRBV7-2 to TRBJ2-3, with D possibly TRBD1 on 5 matching bases. Germline CDR1 reads SGHTA; CDR2 reads FQGNSA. There are 14 residues in the CDR3. The ends were cut back, 3 bases at V and 1 base at J, with 8 bases in the middle.